These 7 T cell receptor beta chains share one sample of origin, sequenced in a study of blood T cell repertoires in COVID-19 (dated by TCRdb to the early 2020s). Library preparation was by the immunoSEQ multiplex PCR assay. Not all clones reach the TCRdb copy of this immuneACCESS table, which keeps in-frame sequences only. Checked studies attribute under half of the gap to unresolved V genes and leave the rest unexplained. The sample profile shows about 240,000 clones; about four fifths of them were found once. The top ten clones comprise around 7.2% of the sample. Sequencing was carried out using peripheral blood. All receptors come from a woman older than 75 with COVID-19, enrolled during active disease.

V and J are TRBV24-1 and TRBJ2-1, with 9 bases matching TRBD1. Germline V gene lookup returns CDR1 KGHDR and CDR2 SFDVKD. This CDR3 has 13 residues. With 6 bases clipped from V and 6 bases from J, the junction kept 2 bases outside the gene matches. CDR3 residues: CATSKTGGNEQFF. The CDR3, as DNA: TGTGCCACCAGTAAGACAGGGGGCAATGAGCAGTTCTTC.

The chain recombines TRBV27 with TRBJ1-1, with D perhaps matching TRBD1 (5 bases). V lost 7 bases, J lost 5 bases, and 26 bases lay in between. Germline loops: CDR1 MNHEY, CDR2 SMNVEV (reference sequence). This CDR3 is built from 17 residues. The CDR3 DNA reads TGTGCCAGCACCTCGACAGCCGTTCCGGGACTGGGAACTGAAGCTTTCTTT. Translated, it gives CASTSTAVPGLGTEAFF.

The chain joins TRBV3-1 (or the pseudogene TRBV3-2) to TRBJ2-3; D unresolved. The V end was cut by 1 base, the J end by 0 bases, with 11 bases between. Germline assignment: CDR1 LGHDT and CDR2 YNNKEL (reference sequence). CDR3 length: 16 amino acids. CDR3 amino acids: CASSQGVSPSTDTQYF. In nucleotides, the CDR3 is TGTGCCAGCAGCCAAGGGGTTAGCCCCAGCACAGATACGCAGTATTTT.

V is TRBV30 and J is TRBJ2-2, with 7 bases aligning to TRBD1. Germline V gene sequence: CDR1 GTSNPN, CDR2 SVGIG (reference sequence). The ends lost 2 bases at V and 7 bases at J; junction bases unmatched: 10. The CDR3 is 15 amino acids. For the CDR3, the DNA is TGTGCCTGGAGTAACAGGGGAAGTACCGGCGGGGAGCTGTTTTTT. Translating gives CAWSNRGSTGGELFF.

This clone was detected a few times. This chain's CDR3 is CASSPGQVSYEQYF. In nucleotides, the CDR3 is TGCGCCAGCAGCCCGGGACAGGTATCCTACGAGCAGTACTTC. The chain is built from TRBV10-1 and TRBJ2-7, with 8 bases fitting TRBD1. Per germline, CDR1 WNHNN and CDR2 SYGVQD (reference sequence). Germline trimming cut 6 bases from V and 1 base from J; bases unmatched to any gene: 5. This CDR3 region has 14 residues.

The genes are TRBV19 and TRBJ2-2, with TRBD2 identical over 8 bases. V gave up 5 bases and J gave up 4 bases; unmatched junction bases: 3. There are 14 residues in the CDR3. Germline loops: CDR1 LNHDA, CDR2 SQIVND (reference sequence). The CDR3 DNA follows: TGTGCCAGTAGTCACACTAGCGGCACCGGGGAGCTGTTTTTT. Protein: CASSHTSGTGELFF.

This clone has a handful of counts. The V call is TRBV4-2, the J call TRBJ1-2; D is possibly TRBD1 (5 bases). V lost 5 bases to trimming and J lost 5 bases, with 15 bases between them. CDR3 length equals 14 residues. The germline gives CDR1 LGHNA, CDR2 YNFKEQ. CDR3 in DNA: TGTGCCAGCAGCTCCCCCGGGGGTTCGTATGGCTACACCTTC. Translation: CASSSPGGSYGYTF.